What follows are 25 T cell receptor beta chains derived from one specimen sequenced in a study of identifying expanded T cells in peripheral blood. Produced via immunoSEQ multiplex PCR; TCRdb's table is partial and in-frame only. The sample has around 95,000 clones; about 87% are singletons. Sequencing input: blood. Receptors originate from a person aged 18 to 75 in good health.

The chain recombines TRBV30 with TRBJ1-5; D remains ambiguous. The V end lost 3 bases, the J end lost 3 bases, and 12 bases lay between the germline ends. Germline loops: CDR1 GTSNPN, CDR2 SVGIG (reference sequence). The CDR3 loop spans 14 amino acids. CDR3 sequence reads: CAWSGFNFNQPQHF. Here the CDR3 DNA reads TGTGCCTGGAGCGGTTTTAATTTCAATCAGCCCCAGCATTTT.

The chain couples TRBV2 to TRBJ1-1, with a tentative D call TRBD1 (5 bases). The CDR3 totals 17 residues. Trimming cost V 6 bases and J 3 bases, with 23 bases left between them. Germline lookup yields CDR1 SNHLY and CDR2 FYNNEI. CDR3 nucleotide sequence: TGTGCCAGCAGAGCCTTAAACCGGGACCTAACATACACTGAAGCTTTCTTT. It translates to CASRALNRDLTYTEAFF. The whole variable domain, remainder taken from reference TRBV2 and TRBJ1-1, is EPEVTQTPSHQVTQMGQEVILRCVPISNHLYFYWYRQILGQKVEFLVSFYNNEISEKSEIFDDQFSVERPDGSNFTLKIRSTKLEDSAMYFCASRALNRDLTYTEAFFGQGTRLTVV.

This chain uses TRBV11-3 with TRBJ2-7; 7 nucleotides line up with TRBD1. This CDR3 has 13 residues. The germline V gene has CDR1 SGHNT and CDR2 YENEEA. J gave up 7 bases and V 5 bases, and 8 bases lay outside the gene matches. The CDR3 region has the DNA TGTGCCAGCAGCCAACAGGGGTTTAGGGAGCAGTACTTC. Its protein is CASSQQGFREQYF.

The V and J genes are TRBV7-3 and TRBJ1-1; 7 bases are shared with TRBD1. Germline V CDR1 and CDR2: SGHTA, FQGTGA. The CDR3 is 15 amino acids. V shed 0 bases, J shed 2 bases, and the junction held 3 bases outside the gene matches. Written as DNA, the CDR3 is TGTGCCAGCAGCTTAACGGGGGACAGAAACACTGAAGCTTTCTTT. Protein product: CASSLTGDRNTEAFF.

The chain carries TRBV19 and TRBJ1-6; D not resolved. CDR3 length: 15 amino acids. Trimming took 10 bases from V and 5 from J, leaving 18 bases between them. The germline V gene encodes CDR1 LNHDA and CDR2 SQIVND (reference sequence). Written as DNA, the CDR3 is TGTGCCACCAAGGCCTTAGGGCAGCATAATTCACCCCTCCACTTT. It translates to CATKALGQHNSPLHF.

V gene TRBV2 combines with J gene TRBJ2-5; D remains ambiguous. The V gene lost 6 bases and the J gene lost 3 bases, with 5 bases spanning the gap. This CDR3 has 11 residues. The germline V gene encodes CDR1 SNHLY and CDR2 FYNNEI. Here the CDR3 reads CASRSEETQYF. The CDR3 region has the DNA TGTGCCAGCAGGAGCGAAGAGACCCAGTACTTC.

About this clone: Other DNA sequences in the same sample also yield this CDR3. This chain connects TRBV7-9 to TRBJ2-3; D not resolved. CDR1 SEHNR and CDR2 FQNEAQ come from the germline V gene (reference sequence). This CDR3 contains 11 residues. V was trimmed by 5 bases and J by 3 bases, leaving 3 bases between them. The CDR3 nucleotides are TGTGCCAGCAGCGCAACAGATACGCAGTATTTT. Translation: CASSATDTQYF.

This chain links TRBV5-1 with TRBJ2-1, with no clear D. Trimming removed 1 base at V and 5 bases at J, with 10 bases between. The CDR3 sequence is 14 residues long. CDR1 is SGHRS and CDR2 is YFSETQ in the germline V gene. The CDR3 nucleotides read TGCGCCAGCAGCTTGCAATGGGATAACAATGAGCAGTTCTTC. It codes for CASSLQWDNNEQFF.

J is TRBJ2-2 and V is TRBV6-1; no definite D call. CDR3 length: 16 amino acids. CDR1 and CDR2 from the germline V gene are MNHNS and SASEGT. The ends were cut back, 4 bases at V and 0 bases at J, with 12 bases in the middle. The CDR3 loop reads CASSALGMTNTGELFF. The CDR3 nucleotides read TGTGCCAGCAGTGCCCTGGGGATGACGAACACCGGGGAGCTGTTTTTT.

The chain combines TRBV12-2 with TRBJ1-1; the table's D call, TRBD1, was not checked against the DNA. TRBV12-2 is deemed a pseudogene. The CDR3 covers 18 residues. The CDR3 nucleotides read TGTGCAAGTCCCCAGACCGAGGGACAGGAAAATTATAACACTGAAGCTTTCTTT. This codes for CASPQTEGQENYNTEAFF.

The chain has TRBV5-5 and TRBJ2-5, with D tentatively TRBD1 (6 bases). CDR3 length: 15 residues. Trimming stripped 4 bases from V and 4 bases from J, with 17 bases between. CDR1 and CDR2 (germline): SGHKS, YYEKEE (reference sequence). For the CDR3, the DNA is TGTGCCAGCAGCAACCGAGACAGGAAGGGAGAGACCCAGTACTTC. Translation: CASSNRDRKGETQYF.

The chain links TRBV18 to TRBJ2-6; TRBD1 agrees at 9 bases. The length of the CDR3 is 18 residues. Germline CDR1 reads KGHSH; CDR2 reads LQKENI. Losses at the gene ends were 5 bases for V and 4 bases for J; bases not matched to a gene: 12. CDR3 nucleotides: TGTGCCAGCTCAGGACCCGGGACAGGGTCTTCCGGGGCCAACGTCCTGACTTTC. Its protein is CASSGPGTGSSGANVLTF. Full variable domain (outside the CDR3, taken from reference TRBV18 and TRBJ2-6): NAGVMQNPRHLVRRRGQEARLRCSPMKGHSHVYWYRQLPEEGLKFMVYLQKENIIDESGMPKERFSAEFPKEGPSILRIQQVVRGDSAAYFCASSGPGTGSSGANVLTFGAGSRLTVL.

A word on this clone: Since the CDR3 does not end with the conserved phenylalanine or tryptophan, this likely comes from a read error. The limits of the CDR3 on the DNA are not certain, so only TCRdb's listed CDR3 is given. The chain links TRBV2 to TRBJ2-7. The CDR3 length is 12 residues, termini included. The V gene's germline CDR1 is SNHLY and CDR2 FYNNEI. This chain's CDR3 is CASSGERTSLVG.

This rearrangement joins TRBV19 to TRBJ1-5; no clear D. The V gene lost 2 bases and the J gene lost 0 bases, with 11 bases spanning the gap. CDR1 and CDR2 from the germline V gene are LNHDA and SQIVND (reference sequence). The CDR3 consists of 16 residues. CDR3 DNA sequence: TGTGCCAGTAGTATAAGGGCCAGCGATAGCAATCAGCCCCAGCATTTT. This translates into CASSIRASDSNQPQHF.

The rearrangement links TRBV30 to TRBJ2-5; D might be TRBD2 (6 bases). The CDR3 spans 13 residues. CDR1 and CDR2 from the germline V gene are GTSNPN and SVGIG (reference sequence). The ends were cut back, 2 bases at V and 2 bases at J, with 9 bases in the middle. CDR3 amino acids: CAWSSGLQETQYF. The DNA of the CDR3 is TGTGCCTGGAGTTCGGGACTTCAAGAGACCCAGTACTTC.

The V and J genes are TRBV18 and TRBJ1-1, with unresolved D. CDR3 length: 14 residues. Deletions cut 3 bases from V and 4 bases from J, with 12 bases between. The germline V gene encodes CDR1 KGHSH and CDR2 LQKENI. The chain's CDR3 is CASSPDGFGTEAFF. As DNA, the CDR3 is TGTGCCAGCTCACCCGACGGATTCGGCACTGAAGCTTTCTTT.

The chain recombines TRBV29-1 with TRBJ1-1, with 9 nucleotides matching TRBD1. Per germline, CDR1 SQVTM and CDR2 ANQGSEA. The junction had 14 bases not matched to a gene; V was cut back by 8 bases and J by 4 bases. The CDR3 runs 15 residues. The CDR3 DNA sequence: TGCAGCTCAAATTGGGTACAGGGGGCGAGCACTGAAGCTTTCTTT. Translation gives CSSNWVQGASTEAFF.

Concerning this clone itself: Other DNA sequences in this specimen translate into the identical CDR3. CDR3 region: CAWRIGDRDNSPLHF. For the CDR3, the DNA is TGTGCCTGGAGGATAGGGGACAGGGATAATTCACCCCTCCACTTT. J is TRBJ1-6 and V is TRBV30; 9 bases align to TRBD1. With 3 bases clipped from V and 5 bases from J, the junction kept 5 bases outside the gene matches. This CDR3 is built from 15 residues. Germline CDR1 is GTSNPN and CDR2 is SVGIG (reference sequence). The variable domain in full, with the rest retrieved from reference TRBV30 and TRBJ1-6, is SQTIHQWPATLVQPVGSPLSLECTVEGTSNPNLYWYRQAAGRGLQLLFYSVGIGQISSEVPQNLSASRPQDRQFILSSKKLLLSDSGFYLCAWRIGDRDNSPLHFGNGTRLTVT.

The chain links TRBV7-2 to TRBJ2-1; 7 bases line up with TRBD2. This CDR3 spans 17 amino acids. Trimming cost V 1 base and J 7 bases; bases outside gene matches: 13. Per germline, CDR1 SGHTA and CDR2 FQGNSA. The CDR3 DNA reads as TGTGCCAGCAGCTTAGTGCTTGCGGTCGGGGGAGGGAATGAGCAGTTCTTC. Amino acid sequence: CASSLVLAVGGGNEQFF.

V and J are TRBV30 and TRBJ1-2, with D perhaps matching TRBD1 (6 bases). Trimming took off 3 bases at V and 5 bases at J, with 16 bases between the two ends. The CDR3 runs to 14 residues. CDR1 and CDR2 from the germline V gene are GTSNPN and SVGIG (reference sequence). CDR3: CAWSPGGRSYGYTF. The CDR3 nucleotides read TGTGCCTGGAGCCCTGGGGGCCGGAGTTATGGCTACACCTTC. Full variable domain (remainder filled in from reference TRBV30 and TRBJ1-2): SQTIHQWPATLVQPVGSPLSLECTVEGTSNPNLYWYRQAAGRGLQLLFYSVGIGQISSEVPQNLSASRPQDRQFILSSKKLLLSDSGFYLCAWSPGGRSYGYTFGSGTRLTVV.

The CDR3 nucleotides read TGTGCCAGCGGCCAACGGAGGGATCAAGGGTCCTACGAGCAGTACTTC. Residues: CASGQRRDQGSYEQYF. The chain joins TRBV6-4 to TRBJ2-7; D possibly corresponds to TRBD2 (6 bases). CDR1 is MRHNA and CDR2 is SNTAGT in the germline V gene. The V end was cut by 8 bases, the J end by 1 base, with 21 bases between. The CDR3 runs to 16 residues.

Points on this clone: Additional DNA sequences in this sample encode the identical CDR3. This chain joins TRBV18 and TRBJ2-5; D is tentatively TRBD1 or TRBD2 (5 bases each). Trimming left V 3 bases short and J 4 bases short, with 6 bases between. Germline V CDR1 and CDR2: KGHSH, LQKENI. This CDR3 spans 12 amino acids. Here the CDR3 DNA reads TGTGCCAGCTCACCTGGGGGAGAGACCCAGTACTTC. This codes for CASSPGGETQYF.

The rearrangement uses TRBV7-9 and TRBJ2-7, with 11 bases identical to TRBD1. V trimming: 2 bases; J trimming: 1 base; junction bases outside the gene matches: 13. Germline assignment: CDR1 SEHNR and CDR2 FQNEAQ (reference sequence). The CDR3 consists of 19 residues. CDR3 sequence reads: CASSLKVKIGTGGSYEQYF. In DNA, the CDR3 is TGTGCCAGCAGCTTAAAAGTGAAGATCGGGACAGGGGGATCCTACGAGCAGTACTTC.

V is TRBV5-6 and J is TRBJ1-1; D ambiguous. CDR3 length: 16 residues. The V gene lost 1 base and the J gene lost 1 base, with 14 bases spanning the gap. The germline CDR1 and CDR2 sequences are SGHDT and YYEEEE. The CDR3 reads CASSLIIRTENTEAFF. In DNA form, the CDR3 reads TGTGCCAGCAGCTTGATTATAAGAACCGAGAACACTGAAGCTTTCTTT.

J is TRBJ2-3 and V is TRBV18, with a possible D match to TRBD1 (6 bases). The length of the CDR3 is 16 residues. V dropped 3 bases and J dropped 2 bases, with 15 bases sitting between them. Per the germline V gene, CDR1 is KGHSH and CDR2 is LQKENI. The CDR3, as DNA: TGTGCCAGCTCACCTTCCCAGACAGGCAACACAGATACGCAGTATTTT. This encodes CASSPSQTGNTDTQYF.